The 18 T cell receptor beta chains given below trace back to one sample, sequenced in a study of T cell clonotyping in hematopoietic cell transplantation. The method was immunoSEQ multiplex PCR; TCRdb's version includes in-frame clones alone and lacks a portion of them. The sample shows 25,000 to 35,000 clones, about 70% of them seen only once. This sample's time point: recipient sample about 28 days before transplant, after cytoreduction. Material: peripheral blood mononuclear cells, obtained before stem cell transplant. The receptor source for this set is a man aged 50 or older with myelodysplastic syndrome. Some clones in this sample may be carry-over from other donors' samples.

The chain joins TRBV6-1 to TRBJ2-7; D assignment may be TRBD1 or TRBD2 (5 bases each). V was pared by 0 bases and J by 2 bases, with 11 bases between. The CDR3 runs to 15 residues. Per germline, CDR1 MNHNS and CDR2 SASEGT. CDR3: CASSEATTAAYEQYF. CDR3 in DNA: TGTGCCAGCAGTGAAGCGACGACAGCGGCCTACGAGCAGTACTTC.

The genes are TRBV29-1 and TRBJ1-2, with D perhaps TRBD1 (5 bases). Germline V CDR1 and CDR2: SQVTM, ANQGSEA. The germline V and J ends were trimmed by 5 bases and 5 bases, with 21 bases remaining between them. The CDR3 is 15 amino acids. The CDR3 region is CSVSYFGLGGYGYTF. The CDR3 region has the DNA TGCAGCGTTAGTTATTTTGGGTTGGGGGGGTATGGCTACACCTTC.

The rearrangement uses TRBV30 and TRBJ1-2; 7 bases match TRBD1. The V segment lost 0 bases and the J segment 8 bases; nucleotides outside the gene matches: 6. Germline V gene lookup returns CDR1 GTSNPN and CDR2 SVGIG (reference sequence). The CDR3 has 13 amino acids. DNA for the CDR3: TGTGCCTGGAGTGTTTGGGACAGAGGAGGCTACACCTTC. Translation gives CAWSVWDRGGYTF.

This sequence joins TRBV6-5 and TRBJ1-2, with 7 nucleotides matching TRBD1. Trimming took 8 bases from V and 0 from J; bases not matched to a gene: 3. This CDR3 has 13 amino acids. The germline gives CDR1 MNHEY, CDR2 SVGAGI. DNA of the CDR3: TGTGCCAGCTCAGGGGGAACTAACTATGGCTACACCTTC. Its translation is CASSGGTNYGYTF.

This clone is a singleton in its sample. This chain links TRBV5-1 with TRBJ1-6; D perhaps matches TRBD1 (5 bases). This CDR3 contains 15 residues. Germline lookup yields CDR1 SGHRS and CDR2 YFSETQ. Trimming removed 0 bases at V and 5 bases at J, with 9 bases between. The CDR3 region is CASSLVGRDNSPLHF. The CDR3 bases are TGCGCCAGCAGCTTGGTTGGCAGGGATAATTCACCCCTCCACTTT.

The sample holds a few counts of this clone. V usage is TRBV25-1 and J usage is TRBJ2-7; 7 bases map to TRBD1. V gave up 6 bases and J gave up 4 bases; unmatched junction bases: 9. Germline CDR1 MGHDK, CDR2 SYGVNS. The CDR3 consists of 14 residues. CDR3: CASSYRGYGYEQYF. The CDR3 DNA sequence: TGTGCCAGCAGCTACAGGGGTTACGGGTACGAGCAGTACTTC.

V usage is TRBV30 and J usage is TRBJ1-1; a possible D gene is TRBD1 (5 bases). Germline lookup yields CDR1 GTSNPN and CDR2 SVGIG (reference sequence). This CDR3 spans 12 amino acids. V shed 5 bases and J shed 6 bases, with 13 bases lying between them. This CDR3 is CAWYHEGSEAFF. DNA of the CDR3: TGTGCCTGGTATCATGAGGGGTCTGAAGCTTTCTTT.

This chain connects TRBV30 to TRBJ1-2; D gene ambiguous. V was cut by 0 bases and J by 0 bases, with 2 bases left in between. The CDR3 length is 12 residues. CDR1 is GTSNPN, CDR2 SVGIG, per germline (reference sequence). Written as DNA, the CDR3 is TGTGCCTGGAGTGTTTCTAACTATGGCTACACCTTC. Residues: CAWSVSNYGYTF.

The chain combines TRBV30 with TRBJ2-1; D ambiguous. CDR1 is GTSNPN, CDR2 SVGIG, per germline (reference sequence). V lost 0 bases to trimming and J lost 8 bases, with 11 bases between them. The CDR3 runs 13 residues. The CDR3 DNA reads as TGTGCCTGGAGTGTACGGACCCTCTATGAGCAGTTCTTC. Protein product: CAWSVRTLYEQFF.

The V and J genes are TRBV11-2 and TRBJ2-1; D uncertain. The V gene's germline CDR1 is SGHAT and CDR2 FQNNGV. V was clipped by 2 bases and J by 5 bases, with 4 bases between them. CDR3 length: 12 amino acids. The CDR3 DNA sequence: TGTGCCAGCAGCTTACATGACAATGAGCAGTTCTTC. Its translation: CASSLHDNEQFF. Full variable domain (missing parts from reference TRBV11-2 and TRBJ2-1): EAGVAQSPRYKIIEKRQSVAFWCNPISGHATLYWYQQILGQGPKLLIQFQNNGVVDDSQLPKDRFSAERLKGVDSTLKIQPAKLEDSAVYLCASSLHDNEQFFGPGTRLTVL.

The chain joins TRBV4-2 to TRBJ2-7; no definite D call. The CDR3 spans 12 residues. Germline values: CDR1 LGHNA, CDR2 YNFKEQ. The V and J ends lost 0 bases and 5 bases respectively, with 5 bases between them. The CDR3 DNA reads as TGTGCCAGCAGCCAAGATCTCCACGAGCAGTACTTC. Translation: CASSQDLHEQYF.

CDR3 in amino acids: CASDSSYEQYF. CDR3 coding DNA: TGTGCCTCGGACAGCTCCTACGAGCAGTACTTC. The chain links TRBV30 to TRBJ2-7; the D gene is possibly TRBD1 (6 bases). From germline, CDR1 is GTSNPN and CDR2 SVGIG (reference sequence). V lost 7 bases and J lost 0, with 7 bases in between. This CDR3 has 11 amino acids.

The V and J genes are TRBV5-6 and TRBJ1-5; perhaps TRBD1 as D (5 bases). Trimming took off 4 bases at V and 4 bases at J, with 18 bases between the two ends. Germline CDR1 reads SGHDT; CDR2 reads YYEEEE. This CDR3 is 16 amino acids long. For the CDR3, the DNA is TGTGCCAGCAGCAGACTTCGAGGGGCCCGGAATCAGCCCCAGCATTTT. The encoded protein is CASSRLRGARNQPQHF.

This chain links TRBV7-8 with TRBJ2-5; D ambiguous. The germline V gene encodes CDR1 SGHVS and CDR2 FQNEAQ. This CDR3 contains 11 residues. V lost 5 bases and J lost 5, with 6 bases in between. The CDR3 DNA reads as TGTGCCAGCAGCACCCGGGAGACCCAGTACTTC. Encoded protein: CASSTRETQYF.

This clone came up a few times. The chain links TRBV30 to TRBJ1-2; D is undetermined. The CDR3 totals 13 residues. The germline CDR1 and CDR2 sequences are GTSNPN and SVGIG (reference sequence). The V gene lost 0 bases and the J gene lost 1 base, with 6 bases spanning the gap. Here the CDR3 reads CAWSVSDNYGYTF. For the CDR3, the DNA is TGTGCCTGGAGTGTCAGTGATAACTATGGCTACACCTTC. The whole variable domain, remainder taken from reference TRBV30 and TRBJ1-2, is SQTIHQWPATLVQPVGSPLSLECTVEGTSNPNLYWYRQAAGRGLQLLFYSVGIGQISSEVPQNLSASRPQDRQFILSSKKLLLSDSGFYLCAWSVSDNYGYTFGSGTRLTVV.

This clone appeared a single time. This rearrangement joins TRBV19 to TRBJ1-1, with 9 bases that match TRBD1. Germline V gene lookup returns CDR1 LNHDA and CDR2 SQIVND (reference sequence). Trimming took 4 bases from V and 6 from J; bases not matched to a gene: 6. This CDR3 is 14 amino acids long. The CDR3 here is CASSTDRGFAEAFF. The CDR3 coding sequence is TGTGCCAGTAGTACGGACAGGGGTTTCGCTGAAGCTTTCTTT.

This clone was seen a handful of times. The chain is built from TRBV30 and TRBJ1-1; no clear D. This CDR3 has 13 amino acids. The germline CDR1 and CDR2 sequences are GTSNPN and SVGIG (reference sequence). The germline V and J ends were trimmed by 1 base and 6 bases, with 12 bases remaining between them. The CDR3 bases are TGTGCCTGGAGTGGTCAGTGGCTGGCTGAAGCTTTCTTT. Protein: CAWSGQWLAEAFF.

The chain combines TRBV4-1 with TRBJ1-2; D is undetermined. The V end lost 1 base, the J end lost 8 bases, and 20 bases lay between the germline ends. The CDR3 contains 16 residues. The germline gives CDR1 MGHRA, CDR2 YSYEKL. CDR3 region: CASSQVLRGTLKGYTF. The CDR3 DNA follows: TGCGCCAGCAGCCAAGTCCTACGCGGTACGTTGAAGGGCTACACCTTC.